This T cell receptor (beta chain) was sequenced in a study of blood T cell repertoires in COVID-19. Overall study context: Italy, Spain and the United States were the sources of the convalescent and acute COVID-19 samples.

Trimming took 7 bases from V and 4 from J; bases not matched to a gene: 13. This CDR3 is 17 amino acids long. Clones were read by immunoSEQ multiplex PCR, and TCRdb kept only the in-frame ones, dropping some. This sample has roughly 200,000 clones; about 76% occur once, and the top ten carry roughly 8.8%. The chain has TRBV23-1 and TRBJ1-3; 10 bases align to TRBD1. TRBV23-1 belongs to the ORF category, with a function that is uncertain. Sequencing was done on a sample of peripheral blood. This TCR was recovered from a woman between 45 and 60 years old with active or convalescent COVID-19. The CDR3 DNA sequence: TGCGCCAGCACCCCGGGACAGGGGAAACAAAGAGGAAACACCATATATTTT. Translating gives CASTPGQGKQRGNTIYF.